A single sample gave rise to the 32 T cell receptor beta chains below, sequenced in a study of molecular identifiers for immune sequencing clone quantification. One entry per CDR3 protein, called by TCRdb with MiXCR from the PCR reads. The top ten clones hold roughly 0.9% of a sample with just under 650,000 distinct CDR3 sequences, just under 20% of them seen once. The sequencing input was naive CD8+ T cells from blood, with Jurkat cell RNA spiked in. The subset is: FACS-sorted CD8+CD4-CCR7+CD45RA+ naive T cells. Source of these receptors: a human donor in good health. Some libraries in this study had Jurkat cell RNA spiked in.

This chain uses TRBV30 with TRBJ2-7, with D hard to call. CDR3 length: 13 amino acids. CDR1 is GTSNPN and CDR2 is SVGIG in the germline V gene (reference sequence). The V and J ends lost 4 bases and 5 bases respectively, with 15 bases between them. This chain's CDR3 is CAWTQTYRNEQYF. The CDR3 region has the DNA TGTGCCTGGACTCAGACTTACCGGAACGAGCAGTACTTC.

Comment on this clonotype: Just one base apart from a much larger clone, this may be a read error. The V call is TRBV7-2, the J call TRBJ1-1, with a weak D call TRBD1 (5 bases). This CDR3 region has 16 residues. V gave up 5 bases and J gave up 11 bases, with 27 bases separating them. The V gene's germline CDR1 is SGHTA and CDR2 FQGNSA. The CDR3 bases are TGTGCCAGCAGCCGGCCCCGACGGGGCCTGCTTCAGTGGGCTTTCTTT. It specifies CASSRPRRGLLQWAFF.

This clonotype was found a few times. The V and J genes are TRBV5-1 and TRBJ2-7; a possible D gene is TRBD1 (6 bases). This CDR3 has 17 residues. Germline CDR1 reads SGHRS; CDR2 reads YFSETQ. V lost 3 bases and J lost 1, with 20 bases in between. The CDR3 DNA sequence: TGCGCCAGCAGCTCTTCTGCCATGGACAGTTCTTCCTACGAGCAGTACTTC. Its protein is CASSSSAMDSSSYEQYF.

This clonotype was counted many times. The chain recombines TRBV30 with TRBJ1-1; maybe TRBD1 (5 bases). V was clipped by 4 bases and J by 0 bases, with 9 bases between them. Germline-derived CDR1 and CDR2 are GTSNPN and SVGIG (reference sequence). This CDR3 contains 13 residues. The CDR3 region is CAWTGWVNTEAFF. The CDR3 nucleotides read TGTGCCTGGACAGGGTGGGTGAACACTGAAGCTTTCTTT. Looking up the rest from reference TRBV30 and TRBJ1-1 gives the full variable domain: SQTIHQWPATLVQPVGSPLSLECTVEGTSNPNLYWYRQAAGRGLQLLFYSVGIGQISSEVPQNLSASRPQDRQFILSSKKLLLSDSGFYLCAWTGWVNTEAFFGQGTRLTVV.

Ten or more counts support this clonotype. The chain links TRBV6-1 to TRBJ1-1; tentatively, D is TRBD1 (5 bases). The CDR3 spans 13 residues. Germline CDR1 and CDR2: MNHNS and SASEGT. Trimming removed 6 bases from V and 5 bases from J, with 13 bases in between. CDR3 coding DNA: TGTGCCAGCAGAATAGGGCCAGGGACTGAAGCTTTCTTT. This translates into CASRIGPGTEAFF.

The V call is TRBV28, the J call TRBJ2-7; TRBD1 agrees at 8 bases. Unmatched junction bases numbered 13, after V lost 5 bases and J lost 4 bases. CDR3 size: 16 residues. From germline, CDR1 is MDHEN and CDR2 SYDVKM. The CDR3 loop is CASSTPRTGTVYEQYF. Here the CDR3 DNA reads TGTGCCAGCAGTACTCCCCGGACAGGGACGGTATACGAGCAGTACTTC. Full variable domain (remainder filled in from reference TRBV28 and TRBJ2-7): DVKVTQSSRYLVKRTGEKVFLECVQDMDHENMFWYRQDPGLGLRLIYFSYDVKMKEKGDIPEGYSVSREKKERFSLILESASTNQTSMYLCASSTPRTGTVYEQYFGPGTRLTVT.

Points on this clonotype: A read error may be the cause here, since a much bigger clone is one base away. V usage is TRBV7-9 and J usage is TRBJ1-4, with a possible D match to TRBD1 (6 bases). This CDR3 comprises 15 residues. In germline, CDR1 is SEHNR, CDR2 FQNEAQ (reference sequence). CDR3 region: CASSLSRGQVEKLLF. The CDR3 DNA reads TGTGCCAGCAGCTTAAGCCGGGGACAAGTTGAAAAACTGTTATTT.

This clonotype was picked up many times. The chain couples TRBV6-2 or TRBV6-3 to TRBJ1-5, with a weak D call TRBD1 (6 bases). Germline V lookup: CDR1 MNHEY, CDR2 SVGEGT. The CDR3 totals 14 residues. The germline V and J ends were trimmed by 4 bases and 3 bases, with 10 bases remaining between them. Here the CDR3 reads CASSSDRYNQPQHF. The CDR3, as DNA: TGTGCCAGCAGTTCCGACAGGTACAATCAGCCCCAGCATTTT.

This clonotype was seen a handful of times. The chain uses TRBV28 and TRBJ2-3; D may be TRBD2 (6 bases). The CDR3 consists of 16 residues. V dropped 7 bases and J dropped 1 base, with 18 bases sitting between them. The germline CDR1 and CDR2 sequences are MDHEN and SYDVKM. The CDR3 protein is CASNLIRGSGTDTQYF. CDR3 coding DNA: TGTGCCAGCAACCTCATTCGGGGGAGCGGCACAGATACGCAGTATTTT.

In its sample, this clonotype was seen a few times. Relative to the germline gene, one junction end is altered; a read error may explain this. The chain joins TRBV12-3 or TRBV12-4 to TRBJ2-5; unclear D gene. The CDR3 is 12 residues long. The CDR3 protein is CASSDGEEAQYF. CDR3 bases: TGTGCCAGCAGCGACGGTGAAGAGGCCCAGTACTTC.

This clonotype was detected ten times or more. This chain links TRBV7-9 with TRBJ1-2; TRBD1 agrees at 7 bases. The CDR3 is made up of 17 amino acids. J lost 2 bases, V lost 4 bases, and 13 bases had no gene match. Germline CDR1 is SEHNR and CDR2 is FQNEAQ (reference sequence). The DNA for the CDR3 is TGTGCCAGCAGCTCACAGACTACAGGGGCGGCAAACTATGGCTACACCTTC. As protein: CASSSQTTGAANYGYTF.

The rearrangement joins TRBV4-3 to TRBJ2-1; 10 bases are shared with TRBD2. Germline CDR1 reads LGHNA; CDR2 reads YSLEER. The CDR3 totals 17 residues. Trimming cost V 4 bases and J 8 bases; bases outside gene matches: 14. For the CDR3, the DNA is TGCGCCAGCAGCCTATTAGCGGGGGGAGTGGGGGGCGATGAGCAGTTCTTC. As protein: CASSLLAGGVGGDEQFF.

The chain carries TRBV4-1 and TRBJ2-5; TRBD1 aligns across 7 bases. The CDR3 sequence is 14 residues long. Germline values: CDR1 MGHRA, CDR2 YSYEKL. V lost 3 bases and J lost 4; bases outside the gene matches: 5. CDR3 DNA sequence: TGCGCCAGCAGCCACACGACAGGGTCAGAGACCCAGTACTTC. This encodes CASSHTTGSETQYF.

This clonotype was observed a few times. The chain uses TRBV6-6 and TRBJ2-3; D unresolved. V was trimmed by 6 bases and J by 4 bases, leaving 8 bases between them. This CDR3 contains 12 residues. CDR1 and CDR2 from the germline V gene are MNHNY and SVGAGI (reference sequence). As DNA, the CDR3 is TGTGCCAGCAGCAACCGTGCAGATACGCAGTATTTT. Its protein product is CASSNRADTQYF.

Comment on this clonotype: With a much larger clone just one base away, this may be a read error. CDR3 sequence reads: CASSAMRGGETQYF. DNA of the CDR3: TGTGCCAGCAGCGCCATGCGGGGCGGGGAGACCCAGTACTTC. The V gene is TRBV9, the J gene TRBJ2-5, with D possibly matching TRBD2 (6 bases). The CDR3 runs to 14 residues. Germline V gives CDR1 SGDLS, CDR2 YYNGEE. Trimming removed 3 bases from V and 5 bases from J, with 14 bases in between.

Ten or more counts support this clonotype. The V call is TRBV9, the J call TRBJ2-7, with D unresolved. CDR3 length equals 14 residues. Trimming stripped 2 bases from V and 3 bases from J, with 12 bases between. CDR1 is SGDLS and CDR2 is YYNGEE in the germline V gene. CDR3 bases: TGTGCCAGCAGCGTGGGCTTTGGGAACTACGAGCAGTACTTC. Encoded protein: CASSVGFGNYEQYF.

This clonotype has ten or more counts. The J gene is TRBJ2-3, the V gene TRBV7-2, with D tentatively TRBD2 (6 bases). The V end was cut by 3 bases, the J end by 5 bases, with 18 bases between. In germline, CDR1 is SGHTA, CDR2 FQGNSA. The CDR3 is made up of 16 amino acids. The CDR3 loop reads CASSFWVGGNGDTQYF. The CDR3 DNA sequence: TGTGCCAGCAGCTTTTGGGTCGGCGGGAATGGAGATACGCAGTATTTT.

As regards this clonotype: Sequence at one end of the junction differs from germline and may be a read error. This sequence joins TRBV5-6 and TRBJ2-1, with 9 nucleotides matching TRBD2. The CDR3 totals 16 residues. From germline, CDR1 is SGHDT and CDR2 YYEEEE. CDR3 loop: CVSSAFEAGGPGEQFF. The CDR3 nucleotides read TGTGTCAGCAGCGCGTTTGAGGCGGGGGGGCCGGGTGAGCAGTTCTTC.

The V and J genes are TRBV12-3 or TRBV12-4 and TRBJ2-3; D is undetermined. This CDR3 is 12 amino acids long. V gave up 7 bases and J gave up 6 bases, with 11 bases separating them. CDR3 sequence reads: CASTRVGDTQYF. For the CDR3, the DNA is TGTGCCAGCACCCGTGTGGGGGATACGCAGTATTTT.

There are many counts of this clonotype. The chain uses TRBV12-3 or TRBV12-4 and TRBJ2-5; 9 bases line up with TRBD2. This CDR3 has 15 amino acids. V lost 1 base, J lost 1 base, and 1 base stayed unmatched. The CDR3 bases are TGTGCCAGCAGTTTAGGCGGGGGGGTCCAAGAGACCCAGTACTTC. It is translated as CASSLGGGVQETQYF.

The sample holds many counts of this clonotype. The chain carries TRBV16 and TRBJ2-1; D perhaps matches TRBD2 (5 bases). V lost 4 bases and J 7 bases, leaving 17 bases between the germline ends. The CDR3 contains 15 residues. CDR1 is KGHSY, CDR2 FQNENV, per germline. CDR3 amino acids: CASSPRWGEGNEQFF. The CDR3, as DNA: TGTGCCAGCAGCCCCAGGTGGGGTGAGGGTAATGAGCAGTTCTTC. Based on the CDR3 plus reference TRBV16 and TRBJ2-1, the full variable domain is GEEVAQTPKHLVRGEGQKAKLYCAPIKGHSYVFWYQQVLKNEFKFLISFQNENVFDETGMPKERFSAKCLPNSPCSLEIQATKLEDSAVYFCASSPRWGEGNEQFFGPGTRLTVL.

The chain links TRBV27 to TRBJ2-2; 8 positions match TRBD1. Germline V gene lookup returns CDR1 MNHEY and CDR2 SMNVEV (reference sequence). This CDR3 is built from 15 residues. J lost 5 bases, V lost 6 bases, and 8 bases had no gene match. The CDR3 DNA is TGTGCCAGCAGGACCGGGACAGGATCAACCGGGGAGCTGTTTTTT. This codes for CASRTGTGSTGELFF.

As to this clonotype: A much larger clone differs by one base, so this may be a read error. The chain has TRBV20-1 and TRBJ2-7; D call uncertain. CDR1 is DFQATT and CDR2 is SNEGSKA in the germline V gene (reference sequence). V was cut by 3 bases and J by 12 bases, with 9 bases left in between. The CDR3 sequence is 9 residues long. CDR3 DNA: TGCAGTGCTAGCGACCCTCGGTACTTC. This codes for CSASDPRYF.

The rearrangement links TRBV20-1 to TRBJ2-7; 7 positions agree with TRBD1. Germline lookup yields CDR1 DFQATT and CDR2 SNEGSKA (reference sequence). J was trimmed by 6 bases and V by 3 bases; bases with no gene match: 11. This CDR3 is built from 14 residues. The CDR3 reads CSARDRDSICEQYF. The CDR3 DNA reads TGCAGTGCTAGGGATCGGGACAGTATCTGCGAGCAGTACTTC.

The sample holds many counts of this clonotype. The chain couples TRBV20-1 to TRBJ1-1; the D gene is possibly TRBD1 (5 bases). The germline V gene encodes CDR1 DFQATT and CDR2 SNEGSKA (reference sequence). This CDR3 comprises 15 residues. Deletions cut 6 bases from V and 4 bases from J, with 21 bases between. Here the CDR3 DNA reads TGCAGTGCCCCGCTCGGCGGGGGGGGGGGCACTGAAGCTTTCTTT. It encodes CSAPLGGGGGTEAFF.

This clonotype was detected ten times or more. CDR3 in amino acids: CSAREPGLGEQYF. The CDR3 DNA sequence: TGCAGTGCTAGAGAACCTGGGCTTGGCGAGCAGTACTTC. The gene calls are TRBV20-1 and TRBJ2-7; D unresolved. V lost 0 bases, J lost 6 bases, and 12 bases lay in between. The CDR3 is made up of 13 amino acids. The germline CDR1 and CDR2 sequences are DFQATT and SNEGSKA (reference sequence).

This clonotype was counted a few times. The gene calls are TRBV27 and TRBJ2-5, with 10 bases aligning to TRBD2. Per the germline V gene, CDR1 is MNHEY and CDR2 is SMNVEV (reference sequence). The V and J ends lost 5 bases and 9 bases, in that order; junction bases with no gene match: 6. The CDR3 loop spans 13 amino acids. The CDR3 spells CASSPTSGKAQYF. Here the CDR3 DNA reads TGTGCCAGCAGTCCCACTAGCGGGAAGGCCCAGTACTTC.

The V call is TRBV6-5, the J call TRBJ1-2; possibly TRBD1 for D (5 bases). V was pared by 6 bases and J by 4 bases, with 15 bases between. The CDR3 length is 14 residues. Germline V lookup: CDR1 MNHEY, CDR2 SVGAGI. The CDR3 sequence: CASRSQGTVYGYTF. As DNA, the CDR3 is TGTGCCAGCAGGTCCCAGGGAACTGTCTATGGCTACACCTTC.

In this sample, this clonotype turned up many times. This sequence joins TRBV4-3 and TRBJ2-1, with TRBD2 matching 12 bases. From germline, CDR1 is LGHNA and CDR2 YSLEER. This CDR3 contains 16 residues. With 0 bases clipped from V and 15 bases from J, the junction kept 12 bases outside the gene matches. In nucleotides, the CDR3 is TGCGCCAGCAGCCAAGATTCAAGGACTAGCGGGATTTCCCCGTTCTTC. It is translated as CASSQDSRTSGISPFF.

This clonotype showed up many times. The chain couples TRBV19 to TRBJ1-5; no reliable D call. V was cut by 3 bases and J by 7 bases, with 10 bases left in between. The CDR3 covers 13 residues. Germline V CDR1 and CDR2: LNHDA, SQIVND (reference sequence). CDR3 sequence reads: CASSIASRQPQHF. The CDR3 nucleotides are TGTGCCAGTAGTATCGCCTCCCGACAGCCCCAGCATTTT.

The chain is built from TRBV2 and TRBJ2-5; no reliable D call. Trimming took 6 bases from V and 2 from J, leaving 13 bases between them. Germline CDR1 SNHLY, CDR2 FYNNEI. CDR3 length equals 14 residues. The CDR3 is CASSDGRIQETQYF. CDR3 sequence (DNA): TGTGCCAGCAGCGATGGTCGGATACAAGAGACCCAGTACTTC.

This clonotype showed up just a few times. The V call is TRBV20-1, the J call TRBJ1-2; D call uncertain. Trimming left V 6 bases short and J 2 bases short, with 13 bases between. Germline V CDR1 and CDR2: DFQATT, SNEGSKA (reference sequence). The CDR3 sequence is 13 residues long. The CDR3 reads CSAVEAGNYGYTF. In DNA form, the CDR3 reads TGCAGTGCCGTAGAGGCCGGGAACTATGGCTACACCTTC.